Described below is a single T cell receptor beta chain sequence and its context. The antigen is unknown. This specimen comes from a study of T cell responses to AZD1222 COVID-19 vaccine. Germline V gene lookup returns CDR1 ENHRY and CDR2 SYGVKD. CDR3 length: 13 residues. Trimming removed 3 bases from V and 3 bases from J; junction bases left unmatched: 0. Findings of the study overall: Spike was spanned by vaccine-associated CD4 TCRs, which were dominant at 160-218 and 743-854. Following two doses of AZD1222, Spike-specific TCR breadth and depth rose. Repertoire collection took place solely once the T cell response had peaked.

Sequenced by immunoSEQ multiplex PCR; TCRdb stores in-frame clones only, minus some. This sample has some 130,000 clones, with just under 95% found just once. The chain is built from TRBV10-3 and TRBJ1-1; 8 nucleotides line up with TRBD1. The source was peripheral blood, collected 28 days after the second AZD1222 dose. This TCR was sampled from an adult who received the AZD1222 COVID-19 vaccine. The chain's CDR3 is CAISEQGDTEAFF. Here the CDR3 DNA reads TGTGCCATCAGTGAACAGGGGGACACTGAAGCTTTCTTT.